These T cell receptor beta chains were read from a single sample in a study of OX40 agonist ivuxolimab in advanced cancers. Clones were read by immunoSEQ multiplex PCR, and TCRdb kept only the in-frame ones, dropping some. The sample shows about 98,000 clones, just under 95% of them seen only once. Sequenced here: CD4+ or CD8+ T cells sorted from blood, sampled in a trial of the OX40 agonist ivuxolimab. These receptors all stem from an adult with an advanced solid tumor such as melanoma, head and neck, liver or kidney cancer. CDR3s leave out the opening cysteine and the closing phenylalanine or tryptophan. Size tells how often a clone was seen (once, few, many) or the class of an expanded clone, and some rows leave it out.

V gene,clone size,CDR3 protein
TRBV5-4,once,ASSRPGTGYEQY
TRBV28,once,ASSLPHGAGQPQH
TRBV5-4,.,ASSLGSGGSYNEQF
TRBV4-3,.,ASSQDQGPYNEQF
TRBV6-6,few,ASSYTNSPLH
TRBV6-5,.,ASSWRLRGKYNEQF
TRBV5-5,.,ASSLATRTEYEQY
TRBV7-2,few,ASSFATGGYGYT
TRBV7-9,once,ASSYWTGAYNEQF
TRBV5-1,.,ASSSTRTGSTDTQY
TRBV9,.,ASSVGGNTDTQY
TRBV7-9,.,ASSLGASGANVLT
TRBV9,.,ASKPGHSGNTIY
TRBV28,.,ASSFPRVANYGYT
TRBV28,.,ASSLGLAGTNEQF
TRBV6-5,once,ASRISNQPQH
TRBV4-3,.,ASSPTWGDNQPQH
TRBV6-1,.,ASSGTGGAGYT
TRBV28,.,ASRSTGVIITDTQY
TRBV11-3,.,ASSLGGPSGSDTQY
TRBV6-1,.,ASRLRGGYNEQF
TRBV28,.,ASRTGQGEGYT
TRBV19,.,ASSLAGYTDTQY
TRBV5-1,.,ASSLASGGMNIQY
TRBV19,.,ASSIWVSSYNEQF
TRBV28,.,ASSPTPGVHYGYT
TRBV19,.,ASTRLSSGNTIY
TRBV4-2,.,ASSQERIAVYNEQF
TRBV19,.,ASSKRGAELYEQY
TRBV6-5,.,ASTPPGTPEAF
TRBV6-6,once,ASARQGYNQPQH
TRBV6-6,few,ASSFQQGVNQPQH
TRBV5-4,.,ASSLVYGEASYEQY
TRBV11-2,.,ASSRASYEQY
TRBV18,.,ASSFQETQY
TRBV6-5,.,ASSRGTLAPEKLF
TRBV6-5,.,ASRRQGLSGNTIY
TRBV2,.,ASSRDTDTQY
TRBV6-1,.,ASSLGTGTNIQY
TRBV7-8,.,ASSLDRGSEGYQPQH
TRBV9,.,ASSVLPFSYEQY
TRBV6-1,.,ASSPGTSDEQF
TRBV7-8,.,ASSPSRTSGNNEQF
TRBV2,.,ASNFDDPRPQY
TRBV5-1,.,ASSPGPHDEQF
TRBV6-1,.,ASYHFIGGNEQF
TRBV6-5,.,ASSSNQPQH
TRBV19,.,ASRRGQGGNEQF